A single sample gave rise to the 29 T cell receptor beta chains below, sequenced in a study of OX40 agonist ivuxolimab in advanced cancers. Generated by immunoSEQ multiplex PCR, the TCRdb table keeps only in-frame clones and is missing some. Of about 76,000 clones listed, just under 85% were seen once; the top ten hold around 2%. The input for sequencing was CD4+ or CD8+ T cells sorted from blood, taken in a trial of the OX40 agonist ivuxolimab. The receptors originated from an adult with an advanced solid tumor such as melanoma, head and neck, liver or kidney cancer.

The chain is built from TRBV7-9 and TRBJ1-3; tentatively, D is TRBD1 (6 bases). The V end was cut by 3 bases, the J end by 3 bases, with 15 bases between. Germline CDR1 and CDR2: SEHNR and FQNEAQ (reference sequence). CDR3 length equals 16 residues. In nucleotides, the CDR3 is TGTGCCAGCAGCTTCCGGGACATTGACAGTGGAAACACCATATATTTT. This encodes CASSFRDIDSGNTIYF.

The table lists this clone with a count of one. V usage is TRBV28 and J usage is TRBJ1-5; unclear D gene. This CDR3 has 16 amino acids. Germline CDR1 MDHEN, CDR2 SYDVKM. V was shortened by 10 bases and J by 0 bases, with 19 bases between the two germline ends. CDR3 loop: CAIQRTSDYSNQPQHF. The CDR3 nucleotides are TGTGCCATTCAAAGGACTTCTGATTATAGCAATCAGCCCCAGCATTTT.

The rearrangement uses TRBV7-8 and TRBJ2-5, with no clear D. CDR3 length equals 14 residues. The germline V and J ends were trimmed by 2 bases and 7 bases, with 14 bases remaining between them. CDR1 is SGHVS and CDR2 is FQNEAQ in the germline V gene. The DNA for the CDR3 is TGTGCCAGCAGCTTAAATACTGAATACGGGACCCAGTACTTC. As protein: CASSLNTEYGTQYF.

The V call is TRBV2, the J call TRBJ2-6; no reliable D call. V lost 5 bases, J lost 2 bases, and 10 bases lay in between. Germline CDR1 is SNHLY and CDR2 is FYNNEI. The CDR3 consists of 15 residues. The CDR3 nucleotides are TGTGCCAGCAGTCTATCTGGCGCTGGGGCCAACGTCCTGACTTTC. This sequence encodes CASSLSGAGANVLTF.

This chain connects TRBV7-2 to TRBJ1-1; 10 bases line up with TRBD1. The CDR3 totals 16 residues. The junction had 3 bases not matched to a gene; V was cut back by 1 base and J by 1 base. Germline values: CDR1 SGHTA, CDR2 FQGNSA. The CDR3 spells CASSLDGTGANTEAFF. CDR3 bases: TGTGCCAGCAGCTTAGACGGGACAGGGGCGAACACTGAAGCTTTCTTT.

This chain connects TRBV13 to TRBJ2-3; D uncertain. Trimming removed 8 bases at V and 2 bases at J, with 14 bases between. This CDR3 is 14 amino acids long. Germline-derived CDR1 and CDR2 are PRHDT and FYEKMQ (reference sequence). The CDR3 here is CASLDYSLTDTQYF. CDR3 in DNA: TGTGCCAGCCTGGATTATTCCCTCACAGATACGCAGTATTTT.

This clone counts as medium-sized. CDR3 sequence reads: CASSLATGGASPLHF. Written as DNA, the CDR3 is TGTGCCAGCAGCTTGGCTACAGGGGGTGCTTCACCCCTCCACTTT. The chain is built from TRBV5-4 and TRBJ1-6; 8 nucleotides line up with TRBD1. Trimming took 0 bases from V and 9 from J; bases not matched to a gene: 5. Germline loops: CDR1 SGHNT, CDR2 YYREEE (reference sequence). The CDR3 spans 15 residues.

This rearrangement joins TRBV6-5 to TRBJ2-7, with D tentatively TRBD1 (6 bases). Germline V gene sequence: CDR1 MNHEY, CDR2 SVGAGI. This CDR3 spans 13 amino acids. Trimming stripped 5 bases from V and 1 base from J, with 9 bases between. Here the CDR3 DNA reads TGTGCCAGCAGTCCTGGACAGTCCTACGAGCAGTACTTC. Protein sequence: CASSPGQSYEQYF.

V usage is TRBV28 and J usage is TRBJ1-5; D ambiguous. CDR1 is MDHEN and CDR2 is SYDVKM in the germline V gene. CDR3 length equals 13 residues. The V and J ends lost 6 bases and 4 bases respectively, with 10 bases between them. The CDR3 reads CASRTTLNQPQHF. CDR3 nucleotide sequence: TGTGCCAGCAGGACAACCCTAAATCAGCCCCAGCATTTT.

This sequence joins TRBV30 and TRBJ2-4; unclear D gene. Germline lookup yields CDR1 GTSNPN and CDR2 SVGIG (reference sequence). The length of the CDR3 is 14 residues. Trimming took off 0 bases at V and 5 bases at J, with 11 bases between the two ends. The DNA for the CDR3 is TGTGCCTGGAGTGTATTCCCAGGACAAAACATTCAGTACTTC. Its protein is CAWSVFPGQNIQYF. Complete variable domain (other parts from reference TRBV30 and TRBJ2-4): SQTIHQWPATLVQPVGSPLSLECTVEGTSNPNLYWYRQAAGRGLQLLFYSVGIGQISSEVPQNLSASRPQDRQFILSSKKLLLSDSGFYLCAWSVFPGQNIQYFGAGTRLSVL.

The chain's CDR3 is CASSRLVGPNEQFF. The CDR3 bases are TGTGCCAGCAGCCGATTAGTCGGGCCCAATGAGCAGTTCTTC. The chain recombines TRBV7-8 with TRBJ2-1; D remains ambiguous. There are 14 residues in the CDR3. The germline gives CDR1 SGHVS, CDR2 FQNEAQ. Trimming pared 5 bases from V and 6 bases from J, leaving 14 bases between.

The chain employs TRBV5-6 and TRBJ1-4; TRBD1 aligns across 9 bases. From germline, CDR1 is SGHDT and CDR2 YYEEEE. The junction had 3 bases not matched to a gene; V was cut back by 2 bases and J by 7 bases. This CDR3 contains 14 residues. CDR3 protein: CASSFPDRGEKLFF. As DNA, the CDR3 is TGTGCCAGCAGCTTCCCGGACAGGGGTGAAAAACTGTTTTTT.

The V call is TRBV30, the J call TRBJ2-1, with D hard to call. Germline V gene lookup returns CDR1 GTSNPN and CDR2 SVGIG (reference sequence). CDR3 length: 15 residues. Trimming left V 2 bases short and J 8 bases short, with 19 bases between. CDR3 loop: CAWSSSPPSGDEQFF. CDR3 nucleotide sequence: TGTGCCTGGAGTTCTTCCCCACCTAGTGGGGATGAGCAGTTCTTC.

To note about this clone: Other DNA sequences from this sample encode an identical CDR3 as well. The rearrangement joins TRBV28 to TRBJ2-6; possible D gene TRBD1, 6 bases. The V gene lost 5 bases and the J gene lost 0 bases, with 8 bases spanning the gap. Germline V gene sequence: CDR1 MDHEN, CDR2 SYDVKM. The CDR3 has 15 amino acids. CDR3: CASSPDSSGANVLTF. CDR3 DNA sequence: TGTGCCAGCAGTCCGGACAGCTCTGGGGCCAACGTCCTGACTTTC. The entire variable domain, with the rest obtained from reference TRBV28 and TRBJ2-6, is as follows: DVKVTQSSRYLVKRTGEKVFLECVQDMDHENMFWYRQDPGLGLRLIYFSYDVKMKEKGDIPEGYSVSREKKERFSLILESASTNQTSMYLCASSPDSSGANVLTFGAGSRLTVL.

The chain combines TRBV11-3 with TRBJ2-5, with TRBD1 as a possible D gene (6 bases). Germline assignment: CDR1 SGHNT and CDR2 YENEEA. Trimming shortened V by 2 bases and J by 3 bases, and 25 bases separated the two germline ends. This CDR3 spans 19 amino acids. The CDR3 loop reads CASSLRATPGVRDKETQYF. The CDR3 bases are TGTGCCAGCAGCTTAAGGGCAACCCCAGGGGTCCGGGACAAAGAGACCCAGTACTTC.

The V gene is TRBV29-1, the J gene TRBJ2-1; TRBD1 might be the D (5 bases). The V and J ends lost 0 bases and 4 bases respectively, with 7 bases between them. Germline V gives CDR1 SQVTM, CDR2 ANQGSEA. The CDR3 sequence is 13 residues long. CDR3 residues: CSVEEAGYNEQFF. The CDR3 nucleotides are TGCAGCGTTGAAGAGGCAGGGTACAATGAGCAGTTCTTC.

The chain uses TRBV2 and TRBJ1-1; D ambiguous. The V and J ends lost 7 bases and 7 bases respectively, with 13 bases between them. The CDR3 extends over 12 amino acids. Looked up from germline, CDR1 is SNHLY and CDR2 is FYNNEI. The CDR3 protein is CASKREIYEAFF. In nucleotides, the CDR3 is TGTGCCAGCAAGCGGGAGATATATGAAGCTTTCTTT.

The chain uses TRBV11-2 and TRBJ1-1, with TRBD1 identical over 9 bases. In germline, CDR1 is SGHAT, CDR2 FQNNGV. This CDR3 comprises 15 residues. Trimming removed 5 bases from V and 5 bases from J; junction bases left unmatched: 9. The CDR3 reads CASSTYGTGRTEAFF. In nucleotides, the CDR3 is TGTGCCAGCAGCACCTACGGGACAGGGAGGACTGAAGCTTTCTTT. The full variable domain, its missing parts supplied by reference TRBV11-2 and TRBJ1-1, is EAGVAQSPRYKIIEKRQSVAFWCNPISGHATLYWYQQILGQGPKLLIQFQNNGVVDDSQLPKDRFSAERLKGVDSTLKIQPAKLEDSAVYLCASSTYGTGRTEAFFGQGTRLTVV.

This clone was found a few times. V and J are TRBV29-1 and TRBJ2-2, with D perhaps TRBD1 (6 bases). Deletions cut 7 bases from V and 1 base from J, with 10 bases between. CDR1 and CDR2 (germline): SQVTM, ANQGSEA. The CDR3 consists of 13 residues. The chain's CDR3 is CSGLQGNTGELFF. The CDR3 DNA follows: TGCAGCGGGCTACAGGGGAACACCGGGGAGCTGTTTTTT.

This chain uses TRBV9 with TRBJ2-2; maybe TRBD2 (5 bases). The germline V gene has CDR1 SGDLS and CDR2 YYNGEE. The ends were cut back, 4 bases at V and 5 bases at J, with 18 bases in the middle. The CDR3 contains 16 residues. In DNA, the CDR3 is TGTGCCAGCAGCCGTCTTATTACACTAGGGACCGGGGAGCTGTTTTTT. Encoded protein: CASSRLITLGTGELFF. The variable domain in full, with the rest retrieved from reference TRBV9 and TRBJ2-2, is DSGVTQTPKHLITATGQRVTLRCSPRSGDLSVYWYQQSLDQGLQFLIQYYNGEERAKGNILERFSAQQFPDLHSELNLSSLELGDSALYFCASSRLITLGTGELFFGEGSRLTVL.

The V and J genes are TRBV10-3 and TRBJ1-1, with 7 bases aligning to TRBD1. The CDR3 has 13 residues. Germline V gives CDR1 ENHRY, CDR2 SYGVKD. J gave up 1 base and V 11 bases, and 7 bases lay outside the gene matches. Here the CDR3 reads CAVTGTENTEAFF. The CDR3 coding sequence is TGTGCCGTAACCGGGACAGAGAACACTGAAGCTTTCTTT.

The chain joins TRBV5-4 to TRBJ1-2; D is uncertain. The CDR3 loop spans 13 amino acids. With 0 bases removed from V and 4 bases from J, the gap between germline ends came to 7 bases. The germline gives CDR1 SGHNT, CDR2 YYREEE (reference sequence). The CDR3 coding sequence is TGTGCCAGCAGCTTGGCGGCTGCCTATGGCTACACCTTC. As protein: CASSLAAAYGYTF.

The chain couples TRBV7-9 to TRBJ2-1, with 9 bases fitting TRBD2. The CDR3 is 15 residues long. J lost 10 bases, V lost 5 bases, and 12 bases had no gene match. Germline V lookup: CDR1 SEHNR, CDR2 FQNEAQ (reference sequence). The CDR3 here is CASSLAAWRGGEQFF. The CDR3 region has the DNA TGTGCCAGCAGCCTCGCTGCCTGGCGGGGGGGAGAGCAGTTCTTC.

The chain employs TRBV21-1 and TRBJ1-4. TRBV21-1 represents a pseudogene. The length of the CDR3 is 15 residues. This chain's CDR3 is CASSKRAGEGEKLFF. The CDR3 bases are TGTGCCAGCAGCAAACGGGCAGGGGAGGGTGAAAAACTGTTTTTT.

The CDR3 bases are TGTGCCACTTCCCCGATAGCGGGAGCCCCAGAGACCCAGTACTTC. Translating gives CATSPIAGAPETQYF. The chain couples TRBV19 to TRBJ2-5; TRBD2 matches 9 bases. There are 15 residues in the CDR3. The V segment lost 10 bases and the J segment 4 bases; nucleotides outside the gene matches: 13. Germline CDR1 LNHDA, CDR2 SQIVND (reference sequence).

In nucleotides, the CDR3 is TGTGCCAGCAGTGGTCCAGGGGTCGGCAATCAGCCCCAGCATTTT. It encodes CASSGPGVGNQPQHF. This chain uses TRBV2 with TRBJ1-5, with D tentatively TRBD1 (6 bases). V lost 4 bases and J lost 2, with 12 bases in between. CDR3 length: 15 residues. Germline loops: CDR1 SNHLY, CDR2 FYNNEI.

The chain employs TRBV30 and TRBJ1-4; perhaps TRBD1 as D (6 bases). Germline V CDR1 and CDR2: GTSNPN, SVGIG (reference sequence). V gave up 0 bases and J gave up 1 base, with 15 bases separating them. The CDR3 runs 17 residues. The CDR3 coding sequence is TGTGCCTGGAGTGTATTTGTAGGGGGGATAACTAATGAAAAACTGTTTTTT. Its translation is CAWSVFVGGITNEKLFF.

The chain carries TRBV29-1 and TRBJ2-5, with a possible D match to TRBD1 (6 bases). The CDR3 spans 15 residues. Trimming pared 2 bases from V and 2 bases from J, leaving 15 bases between. Germline CDR1 is SQVTM and CDR2 is ANQGSEA. CDR3 sequence (DNA): TGCAGCGTTGAACCCGCGGACAGACAGCAAGAGACCCAGTACTTC. It is translated as CSVEPADRQQETQYF.

In this sample, this clone turned up once. This sequence joins TRBV27 and TRBJ2-7; 7 bases are a match to TRBD1. V trimming: 2 bases; J trimming: 2 bases; junction bases outside the gene matches: 3. Germline CDR1 and CDR2: MNHEY and SMNVEV (reference sequence). This CDR3 has 14 residues. The chain's CDR3 is CASSLRQGAYEQYF. As DNA, the CDR3 is TGTGCCAGCAGTTTACGGCAGGGGGCCTACGAGCAGTACTTC.